This T cell receptor (beta chain) originates from a study of control samples from healthy donors and cancer patients. Germline V gives CDR1 SGHDT, CDR2 YYEEEE. This CDR3 region has 13 residues. The germline V and J ends were trimmed by 4 bases and 11 bases, with 19 bases remaining between them. Profiled with immunoSEQ multiplex PCR; TCRdb holds only in-frame clones, not every one. The sample has around 80,000 clones, about 94% seen once. This TCR was sampled from a woman aged 30 to 39 in good health. This rearrangement joins TRBV5-6 to TRBJ2-7; maybe TRBD2 (6 bases). Source material: blood. The DNA of the CDR3 is TGTGCCAGCAGCACCGGGACTGTAGGTTTCAAGTACGTC. This gives the protein CASSTGTVGFKYV.